This T cell receptor beta chain originates from a study of blood T cells in healthy people across ages. Alongside a J-beta primer mix, a sample-barcoded 5' primer served in a second PCR lasting 7 to 11 cycles. Each CDR3 protein is one row after TCRdb ran MiXCR on the 5' RACE reads. The table lists about 1,400,000 distinct CDR3 sequences, almost 60% of them singletons. Germline-derived CDR1 and CDR2 are MRHNA and SNTAGT. The CDR3 is made up of 14 amino acids. Trimming left V 10 bases short and J 0 bases short, with 15 bases between. The chain employs TRBV6-4 and TRBJ1-1; the D gene is possibly TRBD1 (6 bases). This receptor was obtained from a man between 18 and 35 years old in good health. The sample was blood. In nucleotides, the CDR3 is TGTGCCATGGCAGGGGTGGTAGTGAACACTGAAGCTTTCTTT. It translates to CAMAGVVVNTEAFF.